This TCR beta chain was recorded in a study of cytomegalovirus exposure and HLA in healthy donors. About this clone itself: The antigen remains unidentified.

Trimming left V 4 bases short and J 8 bases short, with 21 bases between. This CDR3 is built from 16 residues. Germline assignment: CDR1 MNHEY and CDR2 SVGAGI. Primers for the PCR totalled 60 Vbeta and 13 Jbeta. The table came from immunoSEQ multiplex PCR; TCRdb's copy has only in-frame clones and leaves some out. The table records roughly 130,000 clones, 75% to 85% of them present only once. General study results and limits: An analysis done earlier found most TCR beta V segments productive about 87% or about 30% of the time. Reportedly, diagnosis of cytomegalovirus status by the classifier showed high specificity and sensitivity. Serostatus for CMV was the only available immune exposure information.

The TCR comes from a woman aged 40 to 49 in good health and CMV-seropositive. Source material: PBMCs. The chain has TRBV6-5 and TRBJ2-1, with a possible D match to TRBD2 (5 bases). The DNA for the CDR3 is TGTGCCAGCAGTTCCCAGCGGACTGGTCGGGGTCATGAGCAGTTCTTC. This sequence encodes CASSSQRTGRGHEQFF.